The 17 T cell receptor beta chains below all came from one sample that was sequenced in a study of blood T cell repertoires in COVID-19 (TCRdb year 2020). The library came from the immunoSEQ multiplex PCR assay. TCRdb retrieved this table from immuneACCESS and kept in-frame rearrangements only. Not all clones are present; in checked studies, unresolved V genes account for under half, and no reason is known for the remainder. Within this sample are tens of thousands of clones, with roughly 71% of them counted one time only. The ten top clones hold 25% to 35% of the sample. The source material was peripheral blood. These receptors came from a human donor in a cohort sampled during active COVID-19.

V is TRBV5-1 and J is TRBJ1-4; maybe TRBD1 (5 bases). The CDR3 has 15 amino acids. Trimming stripped 2 bases from V and 4 bases from J, with 12 bases between. The germline CDR1 and CDR2 sequences are SGHRS and YFSETQ. CDR3 residues: CASSFLGGYNEKLFF. In DNA, the CDR3 is TGCGCCAGCAGCTTCCTCGGGGGATATAATGAAAAACTGTTTTTT.

This clone turned up a few times. This chain uses TRBV6-5 with TRBJ2-7; 9 positions agree with TRBD2. The CDR3 contains 14 residues. Germline CDR1 reads MNHEY; CDR2 reads SVGAGI. The V and J ends lost 6 bases and 3 bases, in that order; junction bases with no gene match: 6. CDR3: CASSLAGPLYEQYF. DNA for the CDR3: TGTGCCAGCAGCCTAGCGGGACCCCTCTACGAGCAGTACTTC.

V gene TRBV5-1 combines with J gene TRBJ2-7; 7 bases agree with TRBD1. This CDR3 is built from 16 residues. After removal of 3 bases from V and 0 bases from J, the junction contained 9 bases not matched to a gene. CDR1 and CDR2 (germline): SGHRS, YFSETQ. CDR3 nucleotide sequence: TGCGCCAGCAGCTCTATGAGACAGGGCGGCTCCTACGAGCAGTACTTC. Protein: CASSSMRQGGSYEQYF.

V usage is TRBV3-1 (or the pseudogene TRBV3-2) and J usage is TRBJ1-1; a weak D match, TRBD1 (6 bases). The CDR3 runs 16 residues. Trimming cost V 1 base and J 11 bases, with 23 bases left between them. Per germline, CDR1 LGHDT and CDR2 YNNKEL (reference sequence). As DNA, the CDR3 is TGTGCCAGCAGCCAAGGGGGGCCGAGAAGCGCCAAGCGCGCTTTCTTT. Protein product: CASSQGGPRSAKRAFF.

V is TRBV30 and J is TRBJ1-4; D remains unclear. V was trimmed by 4 bases and J by 1 base, leaving 13 bases between them. This CDR3 contains 15 residues. Germline assignment: CDR1 GTSNPN and CDR2 SVGIG (reference sequence). The CDR3 sequence: CAWNALGRTNEKLFF. Written as DNA, the CDR3 is TGTGCCTGGAACGCACTAGGACGAACTAATGAAAAACTGTTTTTT.

The chain employs TRBV11-3 and TRBJ1-1; D is perhaps TRBD1 (5 bases). The CDR3 runs 13 residues. Germline loops: CDR1 SGHNT, CDR2 YENEEA. Trimming left V 3 bases short and J 9 bases short, with 14 bases between. The CDR3 DNA sequence: TGTGCCAGCAGCTTTGGAGTCGGGGGGAAAGCTTTCTTT. Encoded protein: CASSFGVGGKAFF.

The chain carries TRBV9 and TRBJ1-4, with unresolved D. The V end lost 4 bases, the J end lost 7 bases, and 17 bases lay between the germline ends. In germline, CDR1 is SGDLS, CDR2 YYNGEE. CDR3 length: 15 residues. Here the CDR3 DNA reads TGTGCCAGCAGCCCACCCGGGATTAGGAGTGAAAAACTGTTTTTT. It translates to CASSPPGIRSEKLFF. Supplemented by reference TRBV9 and TRBJ1-4, the full variable domain reads DSGVTQTPKHLITATGQRVTLRCSPRSGDLSVYWYQQSLDQGLQFLIQYYNGEERAKGNILERFSAQQFPDLHSELNLSSLELGDSALYFCASSPPGIRSEKLFFGSGTQLSVL.

The V call is TRBV28, the J call TRBJ2-5; D gene uncertain. Trimming stripped 4 bases from V and 5 bases from J, with 11 bases between. The germline gives CDR1 MDHEN, CDR2 SYDVKM. CDR3 length: 13 amino acids. CDR3 coding DNA: TGTGCCAGCAGTTCTAGGAACCGGGAGACCCAGTACTTC. Its translation: CASSSRNRETQYF.

The CDR3 DNA reads TGTGCCAGCAGCCCCCAGGGGGAAAAACTGTTTTTT. Protein product: CASSPQGEKLFF. This sequence joins TRBV28 and TRBJ1-4, with TRBD1 as a possible D gene (6 bases). Germline V gene data show CDR1 as MDHEN and CDR2 as SYDVKM. The V gene lost 6 bases and the J gene lost 8 bases, with 10 bases spanning the gap. This CDR3 contains 12 residues.

The chain carries TRBV4-3 and TRBJ2-7; 10 positions match TRBD1. Germline V gene lookup returns CDR1 LGHNA and CDR2 YSLEER. The CDR3 extends over 15 amino acids. The J segment lost 2 bases and the V segment lost 1 base, leaving 2 bases of the junction unmatched. The DNA of the CDR3 is TGCGCCAGCAGCCAAGCGGGGACAGGGGCCTACGAGCAGTACTTC. Its translation: CASSQAGTGAYEQYF.

This clone has at least ten counts. V usage is TRBV6-5 and J usage is TRBJ1-1; no clear D. The CDR3 consists of 11 residues. Germline CDR1 is MNHEY and CDR2 is SVGAGI. Deletions cut 7 bases from V and 4 bases from J, with 7 bases between. The CDR3 loop is CASKSTTEAFF. DNA of the CDR3: TGTGCCAGCAAGAGTACCACTGAAGCTTTCTTT.

The rearrangement links TRBV19 to TRBJ2-2; 11 nucleotides agree with TRBD2. There are 17 residues in the CDR3. The junction had 9 bases not matched to a gene; V was cut back by 2 bases and J by 7 bases. Germline CDR1 LNHDA, CDR2 SQIVND (reference sequence). CDR3 in amino acids: CASSIWLAGGGSGELFF. CDR3 coding DNA: TGTGCCAGTAGTATATGGCTAGCGGGAGGCGGGAGCGGGGAGCTGTTTTTT.

The chain combines TRBV30 with TRBJ1-1; 10 bases align to TRBD1. V was pared by 3 bases and J by 10 bases, with 8 bases of the junction left unmatched. The germline V gene has CDR1 GTSNPN and CDR2 SVGIG (reference sequence). CDR3 length equals 13 residues. The CDR3 sequence: CAWSRDRGPGAFF. Here the CDR3 DNA reads TGTGCCTGGAGCCGGGACAGGGGCCCTGGAGCTTTCTTT.

This clone showed up just once. The chain uses TRBV3-1 (or the pseudogene TRBV3-2) and TRBJ1-6, with TRBD1 identical over 7 bases. The germline CDR1 and CDR2 sequences are LGHDT and YNNKEL (reference sequence). The CDR3 loop spans 14 amino acids. Trimming removed 5 bases from V and 9 bases from J; junction bases left unmatched: 7. The CDR3 DNA reads as TGTGCCAGCAGCGGCCGGACAGGAGGTTCACCCCTCCACTTT. Encoded protein: CASSGRTGGSPLHF.

The chain joins TRBV5-1 to TRBJ1-1; TRBD1 agrees at 9 bases. This CDR3 has 17 amino acids. V lost 3 bases to trimming and J lost 1 base; unmatched junction nucleotides: 10. Germline V gives CDR1 SGHRS, CDR2 YFSETQ. The CDR3 sequence is CASSSVPGQGSNTEAFF. As DNA, the CDR3 is TGCGCCAGCAGCTCCGTCCCGGGACAGGGATCGAACACTGAAGCTTTCTTT.

The rearrangement uses TRBV6-5 and TRBJ1-1; 7 positions agree with TRBD1. J lost 3 bases, V lost 6 bases, and 7 bases had no gene match. This CDR3 has 14 residues. The germline V gene encodes CDR1 MNHEY and CDR2 SVGAGI. CDR3 DNA sequence: TGTGCCAGCAGCAGGACAGGCGCGGACACTGAAGCTTTCTTT. It encodes CASSRTGADTEAFF.

The V and J genes are TRBV11-3 and TRBJ2-7, with D maybe TRBD1 (6 bases). The ends were cut back, 4 bases at V and 3 bases at J, with 10 bases in the middle. The CDR3 is 13 residues long. Germline CDR1 SGHNT, CDR2 YENEEA. Written as DNA, the CDR3 is TGTGCCAGCAGCTGGGGGCAGGGCTACGAGCAGTACTTC. This translates into CASSWGQGYEQYF.